The clone carrying this T cell receptor (beta chain) was seen just once. No antigen is known for it. CDR3 size: 14 residues. CDR1 is MNHEY, CDR2 SVGAGI, per germline. V shed 6 bases and J 4 bases; nucleotides not matched to a gene: 5. The data originate from a study of cytomegalovirus exposure and HLA in healthy donors. 13 Jbeta primers and 60 Vbeta primers were used for the PCR. The repertoire was sequenced with immunoSEQ multiplex PCR; TCRdb's copy has only in-frame clones and lacks some. The repertoire holds around 60,000 clones, with approximately 71% as singletons. Study results and caveats: Looking again later, the authors saw that most CMV-associated TCR beta chains seemed HLA-restricted. In vitro assays verified that three CMV-associated chains recognized CMV antigens specifically. In a later analysis, DRB1 alleles had the most associated TCRs; HLA-C alleles the fewest. A later analysis showed that HLA-associated TCR beta chains had undergone more clonal expansion than equally common others.

The sequenced material came from PBMCs. The chain employs TRBV6-5 and TRBJ1-2; 10 positions agree with TRBD1. This TCR was recovered from a man in his fifties in good health and CMV-seropositive. CDR3 bases: TGTGCCAGCAGGACAGGGGGCCGAGGCTATGGCTACACCTTC. It codes for CASRTGGRGYGYTF.